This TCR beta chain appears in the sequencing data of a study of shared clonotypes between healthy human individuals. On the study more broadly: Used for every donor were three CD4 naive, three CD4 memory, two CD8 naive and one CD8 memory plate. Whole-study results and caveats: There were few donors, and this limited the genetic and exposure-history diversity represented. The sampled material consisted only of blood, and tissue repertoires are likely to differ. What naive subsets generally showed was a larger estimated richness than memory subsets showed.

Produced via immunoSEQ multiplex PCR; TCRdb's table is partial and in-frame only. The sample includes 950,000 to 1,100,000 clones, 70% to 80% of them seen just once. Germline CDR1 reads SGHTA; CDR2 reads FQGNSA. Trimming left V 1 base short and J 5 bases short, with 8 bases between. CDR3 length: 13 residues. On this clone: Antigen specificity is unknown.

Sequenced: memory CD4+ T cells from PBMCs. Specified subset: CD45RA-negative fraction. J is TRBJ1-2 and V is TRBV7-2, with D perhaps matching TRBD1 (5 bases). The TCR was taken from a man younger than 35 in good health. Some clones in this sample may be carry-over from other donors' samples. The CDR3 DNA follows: TGTGCCAGCAGCTTAGTTGGGGGATATGGCTACACCTTC. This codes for CASSLVGGYGYTF.